This TCR beta chain is drawn from a study of cytomegalovirus exposure and HLA in healthy donors. Looking at the study overall: Later, an analysis reported that the 110 or so validation repertoires had used the same platform as the 550 to 750 first-cohort repertoires.

The donors belonged to the roughly 130-subject validation cohort, separate from the roughly 700-subject first cohort. Here immunoSEQ multiplex PCR was the method, and the copy in TCRdb shows in-frame clones only, minus some. The sample carries about 150,000 clones, approximately 86% recorded once. The germline CDR1 and CDR2 sequences are SQVTM and ANQGSEA. The CDR3 extends over 13 amino acids. V was pared by 7 bases and J by 5 bases, with 9 bases of the junction left unmatched. This receptor was obtained from a man aged 18 to 35 in good health and CMV-seropositive. V usage is TRBV29-1 and J usage is TRBJ2-5; 8 bases are a match to TRBD2. Input material: PBMCs. The CDR3 DNA is TGCAGCGAAAAGAGGGTAGCGGGGGAGACCCAGTACTTC. Amino acids: CSEKRVAGETQYF.